The rows below give T cell receptor beta chains drawn from one sample of a study of Ad26.COV2.S vaccination and SARS-CoV-2 variants. The assay was immunoSEQ multiplex PCR, and TCRdb's table has in-frame clones only and misses some. The sample consists of about 390,000 clones, about nine tenths of them appearing once. Specimen: peripheral blood, collected in a trial of Ad26.COV2.S vaccine versus placebo. All receptors derive from a person between 18 and 65 years old who received the Ad26.COV2.S COVID-19 vaccine or a placebo. Each CDR3 is given with its conserved first and last residue. The D gene is left open where the match is weak. The size of a clone is reported for some rows only, either as once, few or many, or as a class for expanded clones.

V gene	D gene	J gene	clone size	CDR3 DNA	CDR3 protein
TRBV10-3	-	TRBJ1-1	-	TGTGCCATCAGTGACCCGGACAAGGCGGCGCAAAAGAACACTGAAGCTTTCTTT	CAISDPDKAAQKNTEAFF
TRBV7-2	TRBD1	TRBJ1-2	once	TGTGCCAGCAGACCTGAGACAGGGGATGGCTATGGCTACACCTTC	CASRPETGDGYGYTF
TRBV29-1	-	TRBJ1-1	once	TGCAGCGCGTGGAACACTGAAGCTTTCTTT	CSAWNTEAFF
TRBV4-1	-	TRBJ1-2	-	TGCGCCAGCAGCCAAGTGGGGGGCGCGGGTGGCTACACCTTC	CASSQVGGAGGYTF
TRBV4-1	-	TRBJ1-1	-	TGCGCCAGCAGCCAGCCGGGACACACGAACACTGAAGCTTTCTTT	CASSQPGHTNTEAFF
TRBV6-6	TRBD2	TRBJ2-7	-	TGTGCCAGCAGTTACTCAACGGGGGGGCCCTACGAGCAGTACTTC	CASSYSTGGPYEQYF
TRBV27	-	TRBJ1-3	-	TGTGCCAGCAGTCAACAGGGTGGATCGGGAAACACCATATATTTT	CASSQQGGSGNTIYF
TRBV6-4	TRBD2	TRBJ2-3	-	TGTGCCAGCAGTGAAACTAGCGGGGGCTCGGATACGCAGTATTTT	CASSETSGGSDTQYF
TRBV7-2	-	TRBJ2-7	-	TGTGCCAGCAGCACCCCAGGGGTCTCCTACGAGCAGTACTTC	CASSTPGVSYEQYF
TRBV5-4	TRBD1	TRBJ1-2	-	TGTGCCAGCAATAAGGGGGCGGGATATGGCTACACCTTC	CASNKGAGYGYTF
TRBV5-1	-	TRBJ1-5	-	TGCGCCAGCAGCCTGGGGCGGGATCAGCCCCAGCATTTT	CASSLGRDQPQHF
TRBV25-1	-	TRBJ2-3	-	TGTGCCAGCAGTGAATCTAGAAGTACGGGCACAGATACGCAGTATTTT	CASSESRSTGTDTQYF
TRBV7-9	-	TRBJ2-7	-	TGTGCCAGCAGCTTAGAGTGGGGCGCGGGCGAGCAGTACTTC	CASSLEWGAGEQYF
TRBV6-5	-	TRBJ1-3	-	TGTGCCAGCAGTTACGACTCAAGCTCTGGAAACACCATATATTTT	CASSYDSSSGNTIYF
TRBV5-5	-	TRBJ2-1	-	TGTGCCAGCAGCTTGTCAGCCGGACAGTTGTACAATGAGCAGTTCTTC	CASSLSAGQLYNEQFF
TRBV7-6	TRBD1	TRBJ2-1	-	TGTGCCAGCAGCCTAGGGACAGGCAATTACAATGAGCAGTTCTTC	CASSLGTGNYNEQFF
TRBV6-1	-	TRBJ1-6	-	TGTGCCAGCAACGGGGACCCTGGTTATAATTCACCCCTCCACTTT	CASNGDPGYNSPLHF
TRBV5-5	-	TRBJ2-1	-	TGTGCCAGCAGCTTGGGGCCCGGCCCCAGGGGAATGGAGCAGTTCTTC	CASSLGPGPRGMEQFF
TRBV10-3	-	TRBJ2-5	once	TGTGCCACCAAGATCAGGGCCGAAGAGACCCAGTACTTC	CATKIRAEETQYF
TRBV13	TRBD1	TRBJ1-1	-	TGTGCCAGCAGCACCCGGGACAGGGTCACTGAAGCTTTCTTT	CASSTRDRVTEAFF
TRBV5-1	-	TRBJ1-4	-	TGCGCCAGCAGCTTGGATCCGAGGGGCGGGGAAAAACTGTTTTTT	CASSLDPRGGEKLFF
TRBV11-2	-	TRBJ2-3	-	TGTGCCAGCAGCCCTGGTTCGGGGACCACAGATACGCAGTATTTT	CASSPGSGTTDTQYF
TRBV11-2	-	TRBJ2-7	-	TGTGCCAGCAGCTTCAATCCTCGTGACTACGAGCAGTACTTC	CASSFNPRDYEQYF
TRBV19	TRBD2	TRBJ2-7	-	TGTGCCAGTAGTCCACGGGCGGGGGGCTCCGAGCAGTACTTC	CASSPRAGGSEQYF
TRBV6-6	-	TRBJ1-5	-	TGTGCCAGCAGTCTAGACAGATATCAGCCCCAGCATTTT	CASSLDRYQPQHF
TRBV6-6	TRBD1	TRBJ2-2	once	TGTGCCAGCAAGGGACAGCTGAACACCGGGGAGCTGTTTTTT	CASKGQLNTGELFF
TRBV19	-	TRBJ2-7	-	TGTGCCAGTAGCCAGACTTGGAGCTCCTACGAGCAGTACTTC	CASSQTWSSYEQYF
TRBV7-8	-	TRBJ1-2	-	TGTGCCAGCAGCTTAGTTGGGCAGGGCTATGGCTACACCTTC	CASSLVGQGYGYTF
TRBV10-1	-	TRBJ2-2	few	TGCGCCAGCAGTGAAGGTTTAACAAGGGAGCTGTTTTTT	CASSEGLTRELFF
TRBV5-1	TRBD2	TRBJ2-7	-	TGCGCCAGCAGCTTGGTGGTCAGCGGGAGCTACGAGCAGTACTTC	CASSLVVSGSYEQYF
TRBV5-8	TRBD1	TRBJ1-6	once	TGTGCCAGCAGCTGGGGACAGGGTAATTCACCCCTCCACTTT	CASSWGQGNSPLHF
TRBV27	-	TRBJ2-7	-	TGTGCCAGCAGCGACAGGGAGGGATACGAGCAGTACTTC	CASSDREGYEQYF
TRBV7-8	-	TRBJ1-2	-	TGTGCCAGCAGCTTCCCGGGAAGCTATGGCTACACCTTC	CASSFPGSYGYTF